This is a list of T cell receptor beta chains from one sample in a study of blood T cell repertoires in COVID-19. Assay used: immunoSEQ multiplex PCR; TCRdb lists only in-frame clones, some missing. The profile covers around 190,000 clones, with around nine tenths appearing a single time and roughly a sixth taken by the ten largest. Sequences were obtained from peripheral blood. All receptors come from a man aged 45 to 65 with COVID-19, enrolled during active disease. Each CDR3 is given with its conserved first and last residue. The D gene is left open where the match is weak. The size of a clone is reported for some rows only, either as once, few or many, or as a class for expanded clones.

>TRBV29-1|TRBJ2-5|NA|TRBD2
CSAPTSGGETQYF
TGCAGCGCCCCGACTAGCGGGGGTGAGACCCAGTACTTC
>TRBV6-5|TRBJ1-1|NA|TRBD1
CASSDRGQGNTEAFF
TGTGCCAGCTCCGACAGGGGGCAAGGGAACACTGAAGCTTTCTTT
>TRBV6-4|TRBJ2-1|NA|TRBD2
CASSAGTSILSEQFF
TGTGCCAGCAGTGCCGGGACTAGCATCCTCTCTGAGCAGTTCTTC
>TRBV6-5|TRBJ1-5|few|NA
CASSPRDNQPQHF
TGTGCCTCCTCACCCAGGGACAATCAGCCCCAGCATTTT
>TRBV11-1|TRBJ1-4|NA|TRBD1
CASSLRQGNEKLFF
TGTGCCAGCAGCCTAAGACAGGGGAATGAAAAACTGTTTTTT
>TRBV19|TRBJ1-5|few|TRBD1
CASSNDRASNQPQHF
TGTGCCAGTAGTAACGACAGGGCCAGCAATCAGCCCCAGCATTTT
>TRBV19|TRBJ2-3|NA|NA
CASSMTGVGTDTQYF
TGTGCCAGTAGTATGACGGGAGTGGGCACAGATACGCAGTATTTT
>TRBV6-6|TRBJ1-1|NA|TRBD1
CASSYTTGGTEAFF
TGTGCCAGCAGTTACACGACAGGGGGCACTGAAGCTTTCTTT
>TRBV11-2|TRBJ1-2|few|NA
CASSHGQPQADYGYTF
TGTGCCAGCAGCCACGGACAGCCGCAGGCTGACTATGGCTACACCTTC
>TRBV5-1|TRBJ1-1|NA|TRBD1
CASSPGQGYTEAFF
TGCGCCAGCAGCCCGGGACAGGGCTACACTGAAGCTTTCTTT
>TRBV28|TRBJ2-7|NA|NA
CASRRTPYEQYF
TGTGCCAGCAGACGGACACCCTACGAGCAGTACTTC
>TRBV29-1|TRBJ2-7|NA|TRBD1
CSVGYVTGINEQYF
TGCAGCGTGGGATACGTGACAGGGATCAACGAGCAGTACTTC
>TRBV5-8|TRBJ2-5|NA|TRBD2
CASSRERGGIVETQYF
TGTGCCAGCAGCAGGGAGCGGGGGGGCATTGTAGAGACCCAGTACTTC
>TRBV4-2|TRBJ1-1|NA|NA
CASSQDSQPGLRMNTEAFF
TGTGCCAGCAGCCAAGACTCTCAACCGGGACTGAGAATGAACACTGAAGCTTTCTTT
>TRBV3-1/TRBV3-2|TRBJ1-1|NA|NA
CASSQGRDTEAFF
TGTGCCAGCAGCCAAGGCCGGGACACTGAGGCTTTCTTT
>TRBV12-3/TRBV12-4|TRBJ2-1|NA|TRBD1
CASTPGQGDEQFF
TGTGCCAGCACTCCGGGACAGGGGGATGAGCAGTTCTTC
>TRBV6-5|TRBJ1-5|NA|TRBD1
CASRGTGHQPQHF
TGTGCCAGCAGGGGGACAGGGCATCAGCCCCAGCATTTT
>TRBV7-2|TRBJ2-7|once|NA
CASSLWRQSSYEQYF
TGTGCCAGCAGCTTGTGGCGGCAGAGCTCCTACGAGCAGTACTTC
>TRBV2|TRBJ2-2|NA|TRBD2
CASSPRLAGALRAGELFF
TGTGCCAGCAGTCCCCGACTAGCGGGAGCCCTACGGGCCGGGGAGCTGTTTTTT
>TRBV27|TRBJ2-1|NA|NA
CASSTVSYNEQFF
TGTGCCAGCAGTACGGTCTCCTACAATGAGCAGTTCTTC